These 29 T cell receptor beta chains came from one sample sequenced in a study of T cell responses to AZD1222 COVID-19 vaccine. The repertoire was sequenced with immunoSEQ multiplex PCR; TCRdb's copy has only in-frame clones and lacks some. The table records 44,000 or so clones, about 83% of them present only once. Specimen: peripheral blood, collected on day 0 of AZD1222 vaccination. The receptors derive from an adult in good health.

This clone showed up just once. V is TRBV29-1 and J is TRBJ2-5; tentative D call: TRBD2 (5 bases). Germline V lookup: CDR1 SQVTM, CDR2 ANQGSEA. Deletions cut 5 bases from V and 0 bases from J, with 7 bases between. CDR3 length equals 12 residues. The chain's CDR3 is CSVREYQETQYF. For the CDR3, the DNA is TGCAGCGTTAGGGAGTACCAAGAGACCCAGTACTTC.

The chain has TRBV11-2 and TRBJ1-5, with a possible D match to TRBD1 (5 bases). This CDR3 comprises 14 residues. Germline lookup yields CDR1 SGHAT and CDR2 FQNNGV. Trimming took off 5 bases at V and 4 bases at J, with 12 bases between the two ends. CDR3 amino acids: CASSPQGPNQPQHF. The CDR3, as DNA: TGTGCCAGCAGCCCCCAGGGACCGAATCAGCCCCAGCATTTT.

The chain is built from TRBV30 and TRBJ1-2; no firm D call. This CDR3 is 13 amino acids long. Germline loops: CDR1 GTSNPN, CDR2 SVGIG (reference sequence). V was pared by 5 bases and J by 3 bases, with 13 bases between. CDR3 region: CAWQHSWDYGYTF. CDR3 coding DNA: TGTGCCTGGCAACACAGCTGGGACTATGGCTACACCTTC.

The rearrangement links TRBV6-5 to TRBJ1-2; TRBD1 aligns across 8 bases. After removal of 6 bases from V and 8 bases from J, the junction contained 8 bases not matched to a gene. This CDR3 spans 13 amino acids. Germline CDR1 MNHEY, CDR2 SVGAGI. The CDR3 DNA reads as TGTGCCAGCAGCACAGGACAGGGTAAAGGCTACACCTTC. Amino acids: CASSTGQGKGYTF.

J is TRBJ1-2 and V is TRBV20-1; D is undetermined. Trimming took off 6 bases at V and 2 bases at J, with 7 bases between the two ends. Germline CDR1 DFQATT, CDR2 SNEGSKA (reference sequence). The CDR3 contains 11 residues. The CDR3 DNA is TGCAGTGCCCGGGAGAACTATGGCTACACCTTC. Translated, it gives CSARENYGYTF.

The CDR3 DNA follows: TGTGCCAGCAGCCCTGAAAACACCGCGCCCCAGCATTTT. Translation: CASSPENTAPQHF. The rearrangement uses TRBV7-6 and TRBJ1-5; no clear D gene. The V end lost 5 bases, the J end lost 9 bases, and 14 bases lay between the germline ends. Germline CDR1 reads SGHVS; CDR2 reads FNYEAQ. This CDR3 region has 13 residues.

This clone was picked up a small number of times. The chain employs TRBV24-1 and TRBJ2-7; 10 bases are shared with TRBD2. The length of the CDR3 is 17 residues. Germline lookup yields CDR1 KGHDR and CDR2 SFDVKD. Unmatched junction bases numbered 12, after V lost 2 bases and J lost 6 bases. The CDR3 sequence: CATSDSPGAGGLGEQYF. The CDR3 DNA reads TGTGCCACCAGTGATTCGCCTGGAGCGGGGGGGCTTGGCGAGCAGTACTTC.

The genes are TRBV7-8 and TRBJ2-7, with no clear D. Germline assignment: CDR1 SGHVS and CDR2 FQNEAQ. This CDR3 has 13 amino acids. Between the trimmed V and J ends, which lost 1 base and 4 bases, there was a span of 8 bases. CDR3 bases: TGTGCCAGCAGCTTAGGGGCAAGGTACGAGCAGTACTTC. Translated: CASSLGARYEQYF.

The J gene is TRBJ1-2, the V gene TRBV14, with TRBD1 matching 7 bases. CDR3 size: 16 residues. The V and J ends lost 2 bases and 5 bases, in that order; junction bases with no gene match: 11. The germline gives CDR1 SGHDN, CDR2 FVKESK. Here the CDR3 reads CASSQIGQELRYGYTF. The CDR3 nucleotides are TGTGCCAGCAGCCAAATAGGACAGGAGCTCCGATATGGCTACACCTTC. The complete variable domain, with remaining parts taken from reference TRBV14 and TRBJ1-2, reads EAGVTQFPSHSVIEKGQTVTLRCDPISGHDNLYWYRRVMGKEIKFLLHFVKESKQDESGMPNNRFLAERTGGTYSTLKVQPAELEDSGVYFCASSQIGQELRYGYTFGSGTRLTVV.

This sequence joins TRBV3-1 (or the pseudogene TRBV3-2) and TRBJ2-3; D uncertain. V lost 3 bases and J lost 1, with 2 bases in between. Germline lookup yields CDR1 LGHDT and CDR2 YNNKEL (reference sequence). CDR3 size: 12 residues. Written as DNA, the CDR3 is TGTGCCAGCAGCCACGGCACAGATACGCAGTATTTT. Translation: CASSHGTDTQYF.

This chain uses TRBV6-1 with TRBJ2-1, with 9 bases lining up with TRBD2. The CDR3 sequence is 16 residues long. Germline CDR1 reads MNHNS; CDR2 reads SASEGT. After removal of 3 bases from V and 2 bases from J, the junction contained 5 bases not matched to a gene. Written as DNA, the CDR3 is TGTGCCAGCAGTGATTGGCGGGAGGGCCCCTACAATGAGCAGTTCTTC. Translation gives CASSDWREGPYNEQFF.

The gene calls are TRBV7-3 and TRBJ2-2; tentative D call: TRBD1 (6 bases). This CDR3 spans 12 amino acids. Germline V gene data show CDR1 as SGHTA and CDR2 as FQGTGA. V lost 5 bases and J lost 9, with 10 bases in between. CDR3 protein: CASSQGGRELFF. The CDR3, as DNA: TGTGCCAGCAGCCAAGGGGGACGGGAGCTGTTTTTT.

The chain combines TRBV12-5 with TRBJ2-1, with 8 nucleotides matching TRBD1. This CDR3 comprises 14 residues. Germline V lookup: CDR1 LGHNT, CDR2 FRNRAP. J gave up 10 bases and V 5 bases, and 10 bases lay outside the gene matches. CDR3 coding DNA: TGTGCTAGTGGTAACCCCGGGTGGACAGGGGAGCAGTTCTTC. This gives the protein CASGNPGWTGEQFF.

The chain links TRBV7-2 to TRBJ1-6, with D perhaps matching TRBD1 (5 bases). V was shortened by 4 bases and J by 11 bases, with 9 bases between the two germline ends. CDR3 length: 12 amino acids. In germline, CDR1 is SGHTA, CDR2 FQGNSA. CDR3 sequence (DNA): TGTGCCAGCAGCTCGGGACGGCCACCCCTCCACTTT. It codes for CASSSGRPPLHF.

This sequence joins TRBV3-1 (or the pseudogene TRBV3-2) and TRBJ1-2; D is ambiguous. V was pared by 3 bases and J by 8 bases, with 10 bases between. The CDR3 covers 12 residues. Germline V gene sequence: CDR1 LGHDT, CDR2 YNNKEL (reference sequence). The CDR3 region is CASSQPSMGYTF. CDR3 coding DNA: TGTGCCAGCAGCCAGCCCTCCATGGGCTACACCTTC.

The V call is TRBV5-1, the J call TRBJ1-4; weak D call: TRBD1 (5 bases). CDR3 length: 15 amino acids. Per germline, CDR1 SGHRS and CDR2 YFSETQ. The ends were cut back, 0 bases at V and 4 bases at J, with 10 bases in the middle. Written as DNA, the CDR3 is TGCGCCAGCAGCTTGGATGGACAAGTTAATGAAAAACTGTTTTTT. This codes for CASSLDGQVNEKLFF.

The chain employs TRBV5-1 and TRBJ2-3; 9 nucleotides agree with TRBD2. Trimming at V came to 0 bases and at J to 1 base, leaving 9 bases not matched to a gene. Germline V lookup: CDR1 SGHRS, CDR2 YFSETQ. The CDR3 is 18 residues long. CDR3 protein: CASSLGSGGSRGTDTQYF. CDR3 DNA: TGCGCCAGCAGCTTGGGTAGCGGGGGTTCTAGGGGCACAGATACGCAGTATTTT.

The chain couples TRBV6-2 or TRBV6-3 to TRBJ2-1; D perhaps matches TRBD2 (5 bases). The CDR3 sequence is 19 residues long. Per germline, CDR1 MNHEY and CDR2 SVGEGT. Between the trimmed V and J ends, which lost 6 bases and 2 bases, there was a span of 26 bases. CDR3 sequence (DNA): TGTGCCAGCAGCTCGGTTCGGGTAGTCGGATCGGGAACCTACAATGAGCAGTTCTTC. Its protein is CASSSVRVVGSGTYNEQFF.

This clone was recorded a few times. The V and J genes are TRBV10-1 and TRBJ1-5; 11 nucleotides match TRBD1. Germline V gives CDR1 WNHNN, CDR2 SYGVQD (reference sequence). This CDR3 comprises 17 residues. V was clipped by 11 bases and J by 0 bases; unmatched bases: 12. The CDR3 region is CARRDRGSLYSNQPQHF. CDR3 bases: TGCGCCCGACGGGACAGGGGGTCCTTGTATAGCAATCAGCCCCAGCATTTT.

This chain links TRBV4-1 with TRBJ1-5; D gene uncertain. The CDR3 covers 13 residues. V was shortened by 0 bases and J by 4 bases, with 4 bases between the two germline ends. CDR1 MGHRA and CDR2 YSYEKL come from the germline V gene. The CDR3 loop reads CASSQEQNQPQHF. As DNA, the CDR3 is TGCGCCAGCAGCCAAGAACAGAATCAGCCCCAGCATTTT.

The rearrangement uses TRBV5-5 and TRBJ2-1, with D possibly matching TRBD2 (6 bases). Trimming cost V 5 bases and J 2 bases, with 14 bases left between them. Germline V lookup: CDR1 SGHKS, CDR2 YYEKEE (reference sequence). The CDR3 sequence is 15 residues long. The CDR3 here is CASRLSGEAYNEQFF. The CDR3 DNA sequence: TGTGCCAGCAGGTTGTCGGGGGAAGCCTACAATGAGCAGTTCTTC.

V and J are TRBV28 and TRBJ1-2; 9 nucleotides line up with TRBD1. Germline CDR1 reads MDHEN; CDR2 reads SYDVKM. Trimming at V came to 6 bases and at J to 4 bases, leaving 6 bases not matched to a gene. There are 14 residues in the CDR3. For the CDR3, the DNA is TGTGCCAGCAGGGGGACAGGGCGGGTCTATGGCTACACCTTC. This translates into CASRGTGRVYGYTF.

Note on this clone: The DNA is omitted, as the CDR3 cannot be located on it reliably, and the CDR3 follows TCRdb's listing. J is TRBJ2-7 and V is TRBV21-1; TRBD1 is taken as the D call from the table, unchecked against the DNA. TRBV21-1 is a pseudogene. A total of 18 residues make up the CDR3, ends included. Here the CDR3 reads CASSKDVPVGKGAYEQYF.

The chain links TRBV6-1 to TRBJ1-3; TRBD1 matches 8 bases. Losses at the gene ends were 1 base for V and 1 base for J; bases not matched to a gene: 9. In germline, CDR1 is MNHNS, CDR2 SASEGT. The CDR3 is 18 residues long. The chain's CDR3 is CASSEEVAGGISGNTIYF. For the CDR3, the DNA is TGTGCCAGCAGTGAAGAAGTGGCAGGGGGCATATCTGGAAACACCATATATTTT.

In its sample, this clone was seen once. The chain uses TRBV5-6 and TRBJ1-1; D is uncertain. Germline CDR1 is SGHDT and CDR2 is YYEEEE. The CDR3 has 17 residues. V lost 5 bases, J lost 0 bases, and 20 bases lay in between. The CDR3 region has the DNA TGTGCCAGCAGTAAAGTAAGCCTCTACAATCTGAACACTGAAGCTTTCTTT. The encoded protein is CASSKVSLYNLNTEAFF.

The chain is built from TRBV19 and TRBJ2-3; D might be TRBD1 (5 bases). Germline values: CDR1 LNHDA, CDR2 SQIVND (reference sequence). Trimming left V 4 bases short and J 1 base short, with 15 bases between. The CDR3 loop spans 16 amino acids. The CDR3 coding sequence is TGTGCCAGTAGTACCGGGCAGGGATTGGGCACAGATACGCAGTATTTT. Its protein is CASSTGQGLGTDTQYF.

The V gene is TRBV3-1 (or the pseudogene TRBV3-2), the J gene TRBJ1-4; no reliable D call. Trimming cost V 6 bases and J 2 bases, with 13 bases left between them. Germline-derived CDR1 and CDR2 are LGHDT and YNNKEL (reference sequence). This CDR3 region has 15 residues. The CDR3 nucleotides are TGTGCCAGCAGGCAGGCCGGACGGACTAATGAAAAACTGTTTTTT. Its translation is CASRQAGRTNEKLFF.

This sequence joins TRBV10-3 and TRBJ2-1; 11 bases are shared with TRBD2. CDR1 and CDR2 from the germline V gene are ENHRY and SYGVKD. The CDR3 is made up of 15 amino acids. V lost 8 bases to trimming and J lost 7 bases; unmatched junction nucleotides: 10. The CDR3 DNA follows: TGTGCCATCGCCCCGGGACTAGCGGTAGGGAATGAGCAGTTCTTC. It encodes CAIAPGLAVGNEQFF.

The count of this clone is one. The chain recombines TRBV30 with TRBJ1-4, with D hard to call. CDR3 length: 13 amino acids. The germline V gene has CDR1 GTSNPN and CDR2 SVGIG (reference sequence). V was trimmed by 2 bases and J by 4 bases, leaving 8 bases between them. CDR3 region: CAWSTSFNEKLFF. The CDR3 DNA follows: TGTGCCTGGAGTACCAGTTTTAATGAAAAACTGTTTTTT.